A single sample is the source of the 12 T cell receptor beta chains below, sequenced in a study of blood T cells in healthy people across ages (dated by TCRdb to between 2015 and 2017). Receptors were amplified or captured by 5' RACE. TCRdb shows the sequencer as Illumina HiSeq 2500. A second roughly 6 to 12 cycle PCR used a sample-barcoded 5' primer and a J-beta primer mix. In-frame beta chains were kept once TCRdb had trimmed the public reads at Q25 with fastp and called clones with MiXCR. Each CDR3 protein appears once, grouped with its most common genes and DNA. This sample holds roughly 1.7 million distinct CDR3 sequences; 30% to 40% were observed only once. The ten largest clones add up to 11% of the sample. Sample: blood. These receptor sequences come from a woman in her 30s in good health.

On this clonotype: This may arise from a read error, as a much more abundant clone is one base away. This chain links TRBV7-6 with TRBJ2-7, with D perhaps TRBD2 (5 bases). Germline CDR1 SGHVS, CDR2 FNYEAQ. The CDR3 has 15 residues. V was pared by 5 bases and J by 7 bases, with 21 bases between. The CDR3 DNA follows: TGTGCCAGCAGCCCCACCCCGGACTTACGGGGAGAGCAGTACTTC. This translates into CASSPTPDLRGEQYF.

The chain is built from TRBV12-3 or TRBV12-4 and TRBJ1-2; the D gene is possibly TRBD1 (6 bases). CDR3 length equals 15 residues. Between the trimmed V and J ends, which lost 2 bases and 8 bases, there was a span of 18 bases. The CDR3 nucleotides read TGTGCCAGCAGTTTAAGGGGGGCCTTGAGGAGAGGCTACACCTTC. It translates to CASSLRGALRRGYTF.

This chain joins TRBV19 and TRBJ2-6; 8 nucleotides align to TRBD2. Germline-derived CDR1 and CDR2 are LNHDA and SQIVND (reference sequence). The CDR3 has 19 residues. J gave up 0 bases and V 7 bases, and 14 bases lay outside the gene matches. The CDR3 sequence: CASTVPRTGGTSGANVLTF. CDR3 nucleotide sequence: TGTGCCAGTACCGTTCCTAGGACGGGGGGGACCTCTGGGGCCAACGTCCTGACTTTC.

This clonotype has a handful of counts. The chain uses TRBV7-3 and TRBJ2-7; 9 positions agree with TRBD1. V lost 5 bases and J lost 2; bases outside the gene matches: 16. CDR1 SGHTA and CDR2 FQGTGA come from the germline V gene. The CDR3 contains 18 residues. DNA for the CDR3: TGTGCCAGCAGCCCAAATCCCACCTGGACAGGGGATCCCTACGAGCAGTACTTC. Amino acids: CASSPNPTWTGDPYEQYF.

The chain employs TRBV7-2 and TRBJ2-7; a weak D match, TRBD2 (5 bases). V lost 1 base to trimming and J lost 6 bases, with 13 bases between them. The germline V gene encodes CDR1 SGHTA and CDR2 FQGNSA. The CDR3 contains 14 residues. The CDR3 here is CASSLGAGTCEQYF. The CDR3 nucleotides read TGTGCCAGCAGCTTAGGGGCGGGCACCTGCGAGCAGTACTTC.

The chain combines TRBV4-1 with TRBJ2-3; no clear D. Trimming shortened V by 2 bases and J by 2 bases, and 8 bases separated the two germline ends. This CDR3 has 14 amino acids. Germline V lookup: CDR1 MGHRA, CDR2 YSYEKL. Written as DNA, the CDR3 is TGCGCCAGCAGCCAACGGACGGACACAGATACGCAGTATTTT. Translating gives CASSQRTDTDTQYF.

A few counts support this clonotype. The chain joins TRBV7-3 to TRBJ1-1; D is uncertain. The germline V gene has CDR1 SGHTA and CDR2 FQGTGA. The CDR3 contains 13 residues. V dropped 0 bases and J dropped 2 bases, with 4 bases sitting between them. Here the CDR3 DNA reads TGTGCCAGCAGCTTAACGATCAACACTGAAGCTTTCTTT. It translates to CASSLTINTEAFF. The full variable domain, rest sourced from reference TRBV7-3 and TRBJ1-1, is GAGVSQTPSNKVTEKGKYVELRCDPISGHTALYWYRQSLGQGPEFLIYFQGTGAADDSGLPNDRFFAVRPEGSVSTLKIQRTERGDSAVYLCASSLTINTEAFFGQGTRLTVV.

As for this clonotype: The junction departs from the called germline gene at one end, perhaps through a read error. This chain links TRBV4-1 with TRBJ2-1; 7 nucleotides agree with TRBD1. CDR3 size: 15 residues. Germline CDR1 reads MGHRA; CDR2 reads YSYEKL. CDR3 sequence (DNA): TGCGCCAACAGCCCAACAGGGCAGGGGGACAATGAGCAGTTCTTC. Translating it yields CANSPTGQGDNEQFF.

DNA of the CDR3: TGTGCCACCAGTGGCGTTGGACGGGGGACTAGCGGGAGGGCTGGGTACAATGAGCAGTTCTTC. Protein: CATSGVGRGTSGRAGYNEQFF. The genes are TRBV24-1 and TRBJ2-1, with 16 bases that match TRBD2. The J segment lost 4 bases and the V segment lost 5 bases, leaving 16 bases of the junction unmatched. Germline V lookup: CDR1 KGHDR, CDR2 SFDVKD. CDR3 length: 21 amino acids.

This chain uses TRBV5-8 with TRBJ2-1, with TRBD2 matching over 7 bases. Germline CDR1 SGHTS, CDR2 YDEGEE. The CDR3 is 16 amino acids. V lost 4 bases and J lost 4; bases outside the gene matches: 11. CDR3 sequence: CASSRWEGSTYNEQFF. Written as DNA, the CDR3 is TGTGCCAGCAGCCGATGGGAGGGGTCAACGTACAATGAGCAGTTCTTC.

Points on this clonotype: One end of the junction does not line up with germline, which may come from a read error. The V gene is TRBV27, the J gene TRBJ1-2; TRBD1 is a possible D gene (5 bases). Per the germline V gene, CDR1 is MNHEY and CDR2 is SMNVEV (reference sequence). The CDR3 totals 14 residues. The CDR3 is CASRNPDRGYGHTF. The CDR3 DNA reads as TGTGCCAGCAGGAACCCAGACCGGGGCTATGGCCACACCTTC.

This clonotype was observed a handful of times. V and J are TRBV14 and TRBJ1-1, with D hard to call. Trimming left V 3 bases short and J 4 bases short, with 12 bases between. This CDR3 has 14 amino acids. In germline, CDR1 is SGHDN, CDR2 FVKESK. This CDR3 reads CASSHRGKSTEAFF. The CDR3, as DNA: TGTGCCAGCAGCCATCGAGGGAAATCCACTGAAGCTTTCTTT.